Listed below are T cell receptor beta chains from one sample, sequenced in a study of T cells after posttransplantation cyclophosphamide. Assay: immunoSEQ multiplex PCR; the TCRdb copy retains only in-frame clones and omits some. Listed for the sample are roughly 8,000 clones, none seen a single time. The source was PBMCs, collected after allogeneic stem cell transplant with posttransplant cyclophosphamide. Receptor source: a male patient aged 18-29 years who received an allogeneic stem cell transplant from an unrelated donor, was CMV-positive, and had acute and chronic GVHD. Some T cells may arise from the graft donor. Each CDR3 is given with its conserved first and last residue. Each record gives: CDR3 protein, CDR3 DNA, J gene, CDR3 length, D gene, clone size, V gene. The D gene is left open where the match is weak. Rows may omit the clone size; those that give it use once, few, many or a size class.

CASGPGTRFETQYF,TGTGCTAGTGGTCCCGGGACTAGGTTTGAGACCCAGTACTTC,TRBJ2-5,14,TRBD2,many,TRBV12-5
CASSGQVYGYTF,TGTGCCAGCAGCGGACAGGTCTATGGCTACACCTTC,TRBJ1-2,12,TRBD1,many,TRBV2
CASSSVNYGYTF,TGTGCCAGCAGCTCAGTCAACTATGGCTACACCTTC,TRBJ1-2,12,-,many,TRBV28
CASSFNSISGANVLTF,TGCGCCAGCAGCTTCAACAGTATCTCTGGGGCCAACGTCCTGACTTTC,TRBJ2-6,16,-,many,TRBV5-1
CASSVGWSYGYTF,TGTGCCAGCAGCGTCGGCTGGAGCTATGGCTACACCTTC,TRBJ1-2,13,-,many,TRBV9
CASSRTAGVNEQFF,TGTGCCAGTAGTCGCACAGCGGGGGTCAATGAGCAGTTCTTC,TRBJ2-1,14,TRBD2,many,TRBV19
CASSLAGAYNEQFF,TGTGCCAGCAGTCTAGCGGGGGCCTACAATGAGCAGTTCTTC,TRBJ2-1,14,TRBD2,many,TRBV6-5
CASSLGRDTFRETQYF,TGTGCCAGCAGCTTGGGGCGGGATACCTTCCGGGAGACCCAGTACTTC,TRBJ2-5,16,-,many,TRBV5-6
CASSLEGVRRNYGYTF,TGTGCCAGCAGCTTAGAGGGGGTAAGGAGGAACTATGGCTACACCTTC,TRBJ1-2,16,-,many,TRBV5-6
CASTSLAGSQETQYF,TGTGCCAGCACTTCCTTAGCGGGTAGCCAAGAGACCCAGTACTTC,TRBJ2-5,15,TRBD2,many,TRBV9
CASSPAGQQETQYF,TGTGCCAGCAGTCCCGCGGGGCAGCAAGAGACCCAGTACTTC,TRBJ2-5,14,-,many,TRBV6-5
CSVLTTGGGETQYF,TGCAGCGTTCTGACAACTGGGGGGGGAGAGACCCAGTACTTC,TRBJ2-5,14,TRBD2,many,TRBV29-1
CASSATGNEAFF,TGTGCCAGCTCAGCTACAGGGAATGAAGCTTTCTTT,TRBJ1-1,12,-,many,TRBV18
CSVEDRGQPQHF,TGCAGCGTTGAAGATCGGGGTCAGCCCCAGCATTTT,TRBJ1-5,12,-,many,TRBV29-1
CASSFSSTGSYAFF,TGTGCCAGCAGCTTTTCCTCGACAGGGAGTTATGCTTTCTTT,TRBJ1-1,14,TRBD1,many,TRBV7-3
CASGVDTGAFF,TGTGCCAGTGGTGTGGATACCGGGGCTTTCTTT,TRBJ1-1,11,-,medium-sized,TRBV19
CASSLGDRGQNSPLHF,TGTGCCAGCAGCTTAGGGGACAGGGGGCAGAATTCACCCCTCCACTTT,TRBJ1-6,16,TRBD1,many,TRBV11-2
CATSRDGGADRSGANVLTF,TGTGCCACCAGCAGAGATGGGGGGGCGGACCGCTCTGGGGCCAACGTCCTGACTTTC,TRBJ2-6,19,-,many,TRBV15
CASSFTSGYTDTQYF,TGTGCCAGCAGCTTCACTAGCGGGTACACAGATACGCAGTATTTT,TRBJ2-3,15,TRBD2,many,TRBV11-2
CATSSKGTGNTDTQYF,TGTGCCACCAGCAGCAAGGGGACAGGGAACACAGATACGCAGTATTTT,TRBJ2-3,16,TRBD1,many,TRBV15
CASSSRMRGFSSGANVLTF,TGTGCCAGCAGTTCACGGATGAGAGGTTTTTCTTCTGGGGCCAACGTCCTGACTTTC,TRBJ2-6,19,-,many,TRBV28
CASSLVGTAAPSTGEPFF,TGTGCTAGCAGCTTAGTAGGTACCGCTGCTCCGAGCACCGGGGAGCCGTTTTTT,TRBJ2-2,18,-,-,TRBV7-7
CASSELVGRTGVYEQYF,TGTGCCAGCAGTGAACTGGTAGGAAGGACAGGGGTTTACGAGCAGTACTTC,TRBJ2-7,17,TRBD1,many,TRBV6-1
CASSTTGQVTDYGYTF,TGTGCCAGTAGTACAACGGGACAGGTAACGGACTATGGCTACACCTTC,TRBJ1-2,16,TRBD1,many,TRBV19
CASSSSLAGDSQFF,TGTGCCAGCAGTTCCTCACTAGCGGGGGATTCTCAGTTCTTC,TRBJ2-1,14,TRBD2,medium-sized,TRBV6-5